The rows below give T cell receptor beta chains drawn from one sample of a study of blood T cell repertoires in COVID-19. TCRdb keeps only in-frame clones here, not all; method: immunoSEQ multiplex PCR. The data show fewer than 250,000 clones, around four fifths seen once. Sequenced material: peripheral blood. The receptors shown here come from a woman in her forties or fifties with acute or convalescent COVID-19. The CDR3 runs from the conserved cysteine through the conserved F or W. A D gene is named only where the DNA matches it firmly. Only part of the rows carry a size: once, few, many, or a class if the clone is expanded.

cdr3_nt cdr3_aa d_call v_call clone_size j_call
TGTGCCTGGGACCTCTGGGCGGGAGGCACCGGGGAGCTGTTTTTT CAWDLWAGGTGELFF TRBD2 TRBV30 . TRBJ2-2
TGTGCCAGCAGCCAAGCGTGGACTAGCGGGTCCGGGGAGCTGTTTTTT CASSQAWTSGSGELFF TRBD2 TRBV3-1/TRBV3-2 . TRBJ2-2
TGCACCAGCAGCCAAGGTCTAGAGGGAGATGGGACCGGGGAGCTGTTTTTT CTSSQGLEGDGTGELFF . TRBV1 . TRBJ2-2
TGTGCCAGCTCACCACAGGGGCCTATTAATCAGCCCCAGCATTTT CASSPQGPINQPQHF . TRBV18 . TRBJ1-5
TGTGCCAGCAGTTTGGAGGGGGCCGGCAATCAGCCCCAGCATTTT CASSLEGAGNQPQHF TRBD1 TRBV27 . TRBJ1-5
TGTGCTAGCAGCTCTCGACTGAACAATGAGCAGTTCTTC CASSSRLNNEQFF . TRBV7-7 . TRBJ2-1
TGTGCCAGCAGCCCCCGGCAGGGGTCCTACGAGCAGTACTTC CASSPRQGSYEQYF . TRBV3-1/TRBV3-2 . TRBJ2-7
TGTGCCAGCAGCTATGACTTAATCGACTATGGCTACACCTTC CASSYDLIDYGYTF . TRBV5-4 . TRBJ1-2
TGTGCCAGCAGTATCAGGGGTGGCACAGATACGCAGTATTTT CASSIRGGTDTQYF . TRBV28 . TRBJ2-3
TGTGCCAGCCACCCCTCAGAGCTAGCGGGAGCAGGAGAGCAGTACTTC CASHPSELAGAGEQYF TRBD2 TRBV9 few TRBJ2-7
TGTGCCAGCAGCTTAGGTGTAGCCCTGAGCTCCTACAATGAGCAGTTCTTC CASSLGVALSSYNEQFF . TRBV11-2 . TRBJ2-1
TGTGCCAGCAGCGTAGGGTGGCAGTTGAACACTGAAGCTTTCTTT CASSVGWQLNTEAFF . TRBV9 few TRBJ1-1
TGTGCCACCAGTGATCCTTTTACCGGGGAGCTGTTTTTT CATSDPFTGELFF . TRBV24-1 . TRBJ2-2
TGTGCCAGCAGTCCGGGACAGGGGTTCTCCTACGAGCAGTACTTC CASSPGQGFSYEQYF TRBD1 TRBV6-1 few TRBJ2-7
TGTGCCAGCAGCACCGAAGGACATAATGGCTACACCTTC CASSTEGHNGYTF . TRBV6-5 . TRBJ1-2
TGTGCCAGCGCAGGGACAGGGGAAGCGAGGGGGAACACCATATATTTT CASAGTGEARGNTIYF TRBD1 TRBV9 . TRBJ1-3
TGCGCCAGCAGCTTTTTCCCGGGTCTCGCTGAAGCTTTCTTT CASSFFPGLAEAFF . TRBV5-1 many TRBJ1-1
TGTGCCAGTAGTACAGGGTCTGGAAACACCATATATTTT CASSTGSGNTIYF . TRBV19 once TRBJ1-3
TGTGCCAGCAGTCCCCCCACGGTGAGGGTCGCGAAGACCCAGTACTTC CASSPPTVRVAKTQYF . TRBV27 . TRBJ2-5
TGTGCCAGCAGTGTGTCTAGCGGGAGAAAGGGTGAGCAGTTCTTC CASSVSSGRKGEQFF TRBD2 TRBV2 . TRBJ2-1
TGTGCCAGCAGCTTAGTGGGAAGCAGGGTAGAGACCCAGTACTTC CASSLVGSRVETQYF . TRBV7-6 once TRBJ2-5
TGTGCCAGCAGCGGAGGATACACCGGGGAGCTGTTTTTT CASSGGYTGELFF . TRBV14 once TRBJ2-2
TGCGCCAGCAGCTTATCAGGGCAAGATACGCAGTATTTT CASSLSGQDTQYF . TRBV5-1 . TRBJ2-3
TGTGCCAGCAGCTCGGGACAGGCGGATGAGCAGTTCTTC CASSSGQADEQFF TRBD1 TRBV7-2 . TRBJ2-1
TGCGCCAGCAGCTTGGACCGACAGGGTATGGGGATCAGCTACACCTTC CASSLDRQGMGISYTF TRBD1 TRBV5-1 once TRBJ1-2
TGTGCCAGCAGTCCACTGGACAGGGAGGGCTACACCTTC CASSPLDREGYTF TRBD1 TRBV28 once TRBJ1-2
TGTGCCAGCTTACTAGCGGGAGCCACCTACGAGCAGTACTTC CASLLAGATYEQYF TRBD2 TRBV2 . TRBJ2-7
TGTGCCAGCAGTTTCGAAATAGCTTCCTACGAGCAGTACTTC CASSFEIASYEQYF . TRBV6-5 . TRBJ2-7
TGCGCCAGCACGACAGGGCCCTACGAGCAGTACTTC CASTTGPYEQYF TRBD1 TRBV5-1 . TRBJ2-7
TGTGCCAGCAGCTTAGATGGGACAGGGGTCCTACAAGAGACCCAGTACTTC CASSLDGTGVLQETQYF TRBD1 TRBV7-7 . TRBJ2-5
TGTGCCAGCAGTACCGGGACTAGGAAGGAGACCCAGTACTTC CASSTGTRKETQYF TRBD2 TRBV2 . TRBJ2-5
TGTGCCAGCAGTGCGCGACTAGCGGCCACCTACAATGAGCAGTTCTTC CASSARLAATYNEQFF TRBD2 TRBV28 . TRBJ2-1
TGTGCCAGCAGCGCCAGCTCCTACAATGAGCAGTTCTTC CASSASSYNEQFF . TRBV9 . TRBJ2-1
TGTGCCAGCAGCTTAGAACATAATAGCAATCAGCCCCAGCATTTT CASSLEHNSNQPQHF . TRBV7-8 . TRBJ1-5
TGTGCCAGCAGTTTAAAATCCTTGGCCAGGGGGGACTATGGCTACACCTTC CASSLKSLARGDYGYTF TRBD1 TRBV28 . TRBJ1-2
TGTGCCAGCAGTGTCGGACAGGGGTATGGCTACACCTTC CASSVGQGYGYTF TRBD1 TRBV25-1 once TRBJ1-2
TGTGCCAGCAGTGCAGACAGCAATTCACCCCTCCACTTT CASSADSNSPLHF . TRBV28 once TRBJ1-6
TGTGCCAGCAGTCCTCACACGGGACAAGGATTCTCTGGAAACACCATATATTTT CASSPHTGQGFSGNTIYF . TRBV6-6 . TRBJ1-3
TGTGCCAGTAGCCCGACAGGGGTAGTATACGAGCAGTACTTC CASSPTGVVYEQYF TRBD1 TRBV19 . TRBJ2-7
TGTGCCAGCAGCCTTCTAGCGGGAGGGATGGGAAATGAGCAGTTCTTC CASSLLAGGMGNEQFF TRBD2 TRBV2 . TRBJ2-1
TGCGCCAGCAGCCCAAAACCACAGGGCCGGAACACTGAAGCTTTCTTT CASSPKPQGRNTEAFF . TRBV5-1 . TRBJ1-1
TGTGCCAGCAGCTCCGGGACTAGCGGGAGGGCCTATCTCTTC CASSSGTSGRAYLF TRBD2 TRBV5-5 . TRBJ2-7
TGTGCCAGCAGCAAGAGGAACACTGAAGCTTTCTTT CASSKRNTEAFF . TRBV21-1 . TRBJ1-1
TGTGCCAGCAGCTCCCCCCAGGGGACTAGCGGGAGTAGTAGAAACAATGAGCAGTTCTTC CASSSPQGTSGSSRNNEQFF TRBD2 TRBV28 . TRBJ2-1
TGTGCCAGCAGTTTAGGGACAAAAAACACTGAAGCTTTCTTT CASSLGTKNTEAFF . TRBV28 . TRBJ1-1
TGTGCCAGTATGGGGCGGGAGGGCGCAGATACGCAGTATTTT CASMGREGADTQYF TRBD2 TRBV19 . TRBJ2-3
TGTGCCAGCAGCGGAGACGGGGTAGTGGAAGCTTTCTTT CASSGDGVVEAFF . TRBV9 . TRBJ1-1
TGTGCCAGCAGCTTATGGGGACAGGGGGCGACCGGGGTTGAAGCTTTCTTT CASSLWGQGATGVEAFF TRBD1 TRBV11-2 . TRBJ1-1
TGTGCCAGCAGCCTCTCTAGCGGGAGTCACGAGCAGTACTTC CASSLSSGSHEQYF TRBD2 TRBV3-1/TRBV3-2 once TRBJ2-7
TGCGCCAGCAGCCTGGGACAGGGACTCTACAATGAGCAGTTCTTC CASSLGQGLYNEQFF TRBD1 TRBV5-1 . TRBJ2-1
TGTGCCAGCAGCCGGAAAGGCAGCGGAGCCCACAATGAGCAGTTCTTC CASSRKGSGAHNEQFF . TRBV11-2 . TRBJ2-1
TGTGCCAGCAGCTCCCTCCGGACTAGCGGGATGGGGGAGCAGTACTTC CASSSLRTSGMGEQYF TRBD2 TRBV5-4 . TRBJ2-7
TGCGCCAGCAGCTTGGCCCCGCAACTGACAGGGTACAATGAGCAGTTCTTC CASSLAPQLTGYNEQFF TRBD1 TRBV5-1 . TRBJ2-1